These 17 T cell receptor beta chains share one sample of origin, sequenced in a study of tumor-infiltrating lymphocytes in primary liver carcinoma. Both blood RNA, taken from unsorted whole blood, and germline DNA were extracted. From approximately 0.5 ug of total RNA, TCR beta-specific cDNA was reverse-transcribed using a constant-region primer. Libraries for TCR beta were built through three nested multiplex PCR rounds, which together made up a slightly modified ARM-PCR procedure. TRBV1-TRBV30 forward and Cbeta reverse primers drove the first two approximately 10-cycle rounds. TCRdb re-derived calls from the multiplex PCR reads in MiXCR, one entry per CDR3 protein. In the table there are approximately 330,000 distinct CDR3 sequences, around 60% of which are singletons. The sample taken for sequencing was peripheral blood. These receptors originate from a middle-aged man with primary liver carcinoma and hepatitis B virus infection.

This clonotype came up a few times. Given a much more abundant clone one base away, this may be a read error. The chain couples TRBV6-2 or TRBV6-3 to TRBJ2-2; D tentatively reads TRBD1 or TRBD2 (5 bases each). Germline CDR1 is MNHEY and CDR2 is SVGEGT. Trimming took 6 bases from V and 9 from J, leaving 14 bases between them. The CDR3 length is 13 residues. Written as DNA, the CDR3 is TGTGCCAGCAGCCGCCAAGGGACCCGGGAGCTGTTTTTT. This sequence encodes CASSRQGTRELFF.

In the case of this clonotype: This may be a read error, as it is one base from a much larger clone. The chain links TRBV6-1 to TRBJ2-5; TRBD1 aligns across 7 bases. Germline values: CDR1 MNHNS, CDR2 SASEGT. The CDR3 sequence is 14 residues long. Germline trimming cut 5 bases from V and 6 bases from J; bases unmatched to any gene: 9. The CDR3 sequence is CASSKPAGGQTQYF. The CDR3 region has the DNA TGTGCCAGCAGTAAACCCGCAGGGGGACAGACCCAGTACTTC.

This clonotype has more than one count but fewer than ten. The CDR3: CASSLLRGLGTDTQYF. For the CDR3, the DNA is TGTGCCAGCAGCCTCCTACGGGGGCTGGGGACAGATACGCAGTATTTT. The V call is TRBV6-5, the J call TRBJ2-3, with D tentatively TRBD1 or TRBD2 (6 bases each). Germline CDR1 is MNHEY and CDR2 is SVGAGI. The CDR3 has 16 amino acids. The ends were cut back, 6 bases at V and 3 bases at J, with 19 bases in the middle.

This chain links TRBV5-5 with TRBJ2-7; no firm D call. In germline, CDR1 is SGHKS, CDR2 YYEKEE (reference sequence). The CDR3 totals 14 residues. Deletions cut 1 base from V and 3 bases from J, with 11 bases between. The CDR3 DNA sequence: TGTGCCAGCAGCTTGCTTGCAGGATACTACGAGCAGTACTTC. It encodes CASSLLAGYYEQYF.

There are many counts of this clonotype. This sequence joins TRBV6-1 and TRBJ2-1, with 10 bases aligning to TRBD2. The germline V gene has CDR1 MNHNS and CDR2 SASEGT. After removal of 4 bases from V and 6 bases from J, the junction contained 12 bases not matched to a gene. The CDR3 contains 17 residues. CDR3: CASSGGPGLAYSNEQFF. DNA for the CDR3: TGTGCCAGCAGTGGTGGCCCGGGACTAGCGTATAGCAATGAGCAGTTCTTC.

This clonotype showed up just once. The rearrangement links TRBV10-3 to TRBJ2-1; 7 positions agree with TRBD2. The V segment lost 6 bases and the J segment 8 bases; nucleotides outside the gene matches: 19. Germline CDR1 reads ENHRY; CDR2 reads SYGVKD. The CDR3 has 17 amino acids. The CDR3 here is CAISGSKLARGHDEQFF. In DNA form, the CDR3 reads TGTGCCATCAGCGGATCAAAACTAGCGAGAGGGCACGATGAGCAGTTCTTC.

As to this clonotype: A much larger clone sits a single nucleotide away, making a read error possible. V is TRBV6-5 and J is TRBJ1-6; no firm D call. Looked up from germline, CDR1 is MNHEY and CDR2 is SVGAGI. V was pared by 6 bases and J by 5 bases, with 14 bases between. The CDR3 is 15 residues long. The CDR3 spells CASSLQWSNNSPLHF. The CDR3 nucleotides read TGTGCCAGCAGCTTGCAGTGGAGCAATAATTCACCCCTCCACTTT.

Only a few counts were recorded for this clonotype. This sequence joins TRBV30 and TRBJ1-2; D possibly corresponds to TRBD1 (6 bases). Trimming pared 2 bases from V and 1 base from J, leaving 14 bases between. CDR1 GTSNPN and CDR2 SVGIG come from the germline V gene (reference sequence). CDR3 length equals 15 residues. As DNA, the CDR3 is TGTGCCTGGAGTCCCGGGACACCTTTTAACTATGGCTACACCTTC. It specifies CAWSPGTPFNYGYTF. Looking up the rest from reference TRBV30 and TRBJ1-2 gives the full variable domain: SQTIHQWPATLVQPVGSPLSLECTVEGTSNPNLYWYRQAAGRGLQLLFYSVGIGQISSEVPQNLSASRPQDRQFILSSKKLLLSDSGFYLCAWSPGTPFNYGYTFGSGTRLTVV.

Notes on this clonotype: One junction end disagrees with the germline gene, perhaps due to a read error. The V call is TRBV12-3 or TRBV12-4, the J call TRBJ1-6; D is unclear. This CDR3 spans 14 amino acids. CDR3 amino acids: CASSQDGSFLTLLF. Written as DNA, the CDR3 is TGTGCCAGCAGCCAGGACGGAAGCTTTCTAACCCTCCTCTTT.

With respect to this clonotype: A much larger clone sits a single nucleotide away, making a read error possible. J is TRBJ2-7 and V is TRBV6-6; 12 bases align to TRBD2. This CDR3 has 15 residues. V shed 4 bases and J 6 bases; nucleotides not matched to a gene: 7. From germline, CDR1 is MNHNY and CDR2 SVGAGI (reference sequence). This CDR3 is CASSSETSGGSEQYF. The CDR3 bases are TGTGCCAGCAGTTCTGAGACTAGCGGGGGCTCCGAGCAGTACTTC.

Remarks on this clonotype: One end of the junction varies from germline; a read error may be responsible. The chain's CDR3 is CSSSLARQLGGTGELFF. The CDR3 nucleotides are TGTTCCAGCAGCTTAGCGAGACAGCTGGGGGGCACCGGGGAGCTGTTTTTT. The chain links TRBV11-2 to TRBJ2-2; weak D call: TRBD2 (6 bases). Germline loops: CDR1 SGHAT, CDR2 FQNNGV. The CDR3 extends over 17 amino acids.

About this clonotype: A much more abundant neighbour one base away suggests this may be a read error. This CDR3 reads CASSYLELPSSNTEAFF. The CDR3 DNA reads as TGTGCCAGCAGTTACCTGGAACTCCCAAGCTCGAACACTGAAGCTTTCTTT. The J gene is TRBJ1-1, the V gene TRBV6-5; D gene uncertain. Between the trimmed V and J ends, which lost 2 bases and 1 base, there was a span of 17 bases. CDR1 and CDR2 (germline): MNHEY, SVGAGI. The CDR3 runs to 17 residues.

The chain couples TRBV11-1 to TRBJ2-3; 8 bases line up with TRBD1. The germline gives CDR1 SGHAT, CDR2 FQDESV (reference sequence). This CDR3 has 15 amino acids. CDR3 DNA: TGTCCCAACAGCATAACGACAGGGGTAGTGGATACGCAGTATTTT. The encoded protein is CPNSITTGVVDTQYF. The variable domain in full, completed from reference TRBV11-1 and TRBJ2-3, reads EAEVAQSPRYKITEKSQAVAFWCDPISGHATLYWYRQILGQGPELLVQFQDESVVDDSQLPKDRFSAERLKGVDSTLKIQPAELGDSAMYLCPNSITTGVVDTQYFGPGTRLTVL.

Note on this clonotype: Possible read error: a much larger clone is one base away. The rearrangement joins TRBV10-3 to TRBJ2-1; TRBD2 matches at 7 bases. Germline CDR1 reads ENHRY; CDR2 reads SYGVKD. There are 13 residues in the CDR3. The V segment lost 4 bases and the J segment 7 bases; nucleotides outside the gene matches: 4. CDR3 DNA sequence: TGTGCCATCAGTGCGGGCGGGAGTAATGAGCAGTTCTTC. Translation gives CAISAGGSNEQFF.

Comment on this clonotype: A read error may account for a junction end that differs from germline. The gene calls are TRBV11-2 and TRBJ2-1; no reliable D call. The germline V gene has CDR1 SGHAT and CDR2 FQNNGV. This CDR3 has 11 amino acids. The CDR3 region is CASPSHNEQFF. DNA for the CDR3: TGTGCCAGCCCCTCCCACAATGAGCAGTTCTTC. Filled out from reference TRBV11-2 and TRBJ2-1, the complete variable domain reads EAGVAQSPRYKIIEKRQSVAFWCNPISGHATLYWYQQILGQGPKLLIQFQNNGVVDDSQLPKDRFSAERLKGVDSTLKIQPAKLEDSAVYLCASPSHNEQFFGPGTRLTVL.

Details on this clonotype: It may be a read error: a sequence one base away is much more abundant. V is TRBV5-1 and J is TRBJ1-2, with TRBD1 identical over 10 bases. The CDR3 spans 13 residues. CDR1 and CDR2 from the germline V gene are SGHRS and YFSETQ. The CDR3 reads CTSSTTGGDGYTF. The CDR3 bases are TGCACCAGCAGCACGACAGGGGGCGACGGCTACACCTTC. Full variable domain (remainder filled in from reference TRBV5-1 and TRBJ1-2): KAGVTQTPRYLIKTRGQQVTLSCSPISGHRSVSWYQQTPGQGLQFLFEYFSETQRNKGNFPGRFSGRQFSNSRSEMNVSTLELGDSALYLCTSSTTGGDGYTFGSGTRLTVV.

A word on this clonotype: Compared with germline, one end of the junction differs, possibly owing to a read error. The chain couples TRBV11-2 to TRBJ2-5, with a possible D match to TRBD2 (6 bases). Germline CDR1 is SGHAT and CDR2 is FQNNGV. CDR3 size: 16 residues. The CDR3 reads CASSQTPGGRKETHYF. In nucleotides, the CDR3 is TGTGCCAGCAGCCAAACTCCTGGTGGGAGGAAAGAGACCCATTACTTC.